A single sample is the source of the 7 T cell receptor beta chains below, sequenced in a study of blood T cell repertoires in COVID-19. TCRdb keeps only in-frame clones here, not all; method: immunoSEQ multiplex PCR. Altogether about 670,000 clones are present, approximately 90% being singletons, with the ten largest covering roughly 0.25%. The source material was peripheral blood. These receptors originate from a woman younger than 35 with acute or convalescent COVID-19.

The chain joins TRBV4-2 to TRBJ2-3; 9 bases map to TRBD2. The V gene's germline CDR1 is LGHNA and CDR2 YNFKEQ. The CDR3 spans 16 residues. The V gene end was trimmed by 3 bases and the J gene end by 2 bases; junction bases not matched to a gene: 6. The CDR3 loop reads CASSQMAGGYTDTQYF. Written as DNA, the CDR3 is TGTGCCAGCAGCCAGATGGCGGGGGGGTACACAGATACGCAGTATTTT.

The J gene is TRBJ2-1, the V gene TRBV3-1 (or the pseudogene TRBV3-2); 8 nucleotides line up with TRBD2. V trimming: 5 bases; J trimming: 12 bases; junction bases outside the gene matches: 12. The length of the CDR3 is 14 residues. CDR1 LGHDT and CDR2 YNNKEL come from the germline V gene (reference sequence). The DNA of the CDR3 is TGTGCCAGCAGCGAACGGGGGGGATGGTCAGTGCAGTTCTTC. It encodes CASSERGGWSVQFF.

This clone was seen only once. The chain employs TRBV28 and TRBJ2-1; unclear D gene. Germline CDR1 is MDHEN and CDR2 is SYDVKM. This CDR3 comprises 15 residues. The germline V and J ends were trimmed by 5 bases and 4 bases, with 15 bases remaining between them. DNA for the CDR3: TGTGCCAGCAGTACTACGTCCGGTTGGTACAATGAGCAGTTCTTC. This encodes CASSTTSGWYNEQFF. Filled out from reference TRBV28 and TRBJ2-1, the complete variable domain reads DVKVTQSSRYLVKRTGEKVFLECVQDMDHENMFWYRQDPGLGLRLIYFSYDVKMKEKGDIPEGYSVSREKKERFSLILESASTNQTSMYLCASSTTSGWYNEQFFGPGTRLTVL.

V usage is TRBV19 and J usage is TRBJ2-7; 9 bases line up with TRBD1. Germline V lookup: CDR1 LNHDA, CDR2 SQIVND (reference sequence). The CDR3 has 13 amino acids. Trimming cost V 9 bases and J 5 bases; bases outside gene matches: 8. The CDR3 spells CASKRQGVDEQYF. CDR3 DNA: TGTGCCAGCAAACGACAGGGGGTTGACGAGCAGTACTTC.

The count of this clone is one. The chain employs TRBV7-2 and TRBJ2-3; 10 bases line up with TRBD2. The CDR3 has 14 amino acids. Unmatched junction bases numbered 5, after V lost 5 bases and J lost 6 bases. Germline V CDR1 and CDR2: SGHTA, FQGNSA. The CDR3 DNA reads TGTGCCAGCAGCCAGCGGGGGGGCCGGGATACGCAGTATTTT. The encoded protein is CASSQRGGRDTQYF. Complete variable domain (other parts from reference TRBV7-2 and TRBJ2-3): GAGVSQSPSNKVTEKGKDVELRCDPISGHTALYWYRQSLGQGLEFLIYFQGNSAPDKSGLPSDRFSAERTGGSVSTLTIQRTQQEDSAVYLCASSQRGGRDTQYFGPGTRLTVL.

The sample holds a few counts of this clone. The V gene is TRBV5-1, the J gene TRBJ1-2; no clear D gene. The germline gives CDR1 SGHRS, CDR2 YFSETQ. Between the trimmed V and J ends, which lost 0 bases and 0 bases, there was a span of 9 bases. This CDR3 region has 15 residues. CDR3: CASSLVHSTNYGYTF. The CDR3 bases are TGCGCCAGCAGCTTGGTTCACAGCACTAACTATGGCTACACCTTC.

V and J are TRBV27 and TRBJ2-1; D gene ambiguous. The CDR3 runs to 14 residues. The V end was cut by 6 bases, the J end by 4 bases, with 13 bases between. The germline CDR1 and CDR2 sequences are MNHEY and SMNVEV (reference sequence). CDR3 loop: CASSQTTGYNEQFF. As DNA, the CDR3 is TGTGCCAGCAGCCAAACGACTGGTTACAATGAGCAGTTCTTC.